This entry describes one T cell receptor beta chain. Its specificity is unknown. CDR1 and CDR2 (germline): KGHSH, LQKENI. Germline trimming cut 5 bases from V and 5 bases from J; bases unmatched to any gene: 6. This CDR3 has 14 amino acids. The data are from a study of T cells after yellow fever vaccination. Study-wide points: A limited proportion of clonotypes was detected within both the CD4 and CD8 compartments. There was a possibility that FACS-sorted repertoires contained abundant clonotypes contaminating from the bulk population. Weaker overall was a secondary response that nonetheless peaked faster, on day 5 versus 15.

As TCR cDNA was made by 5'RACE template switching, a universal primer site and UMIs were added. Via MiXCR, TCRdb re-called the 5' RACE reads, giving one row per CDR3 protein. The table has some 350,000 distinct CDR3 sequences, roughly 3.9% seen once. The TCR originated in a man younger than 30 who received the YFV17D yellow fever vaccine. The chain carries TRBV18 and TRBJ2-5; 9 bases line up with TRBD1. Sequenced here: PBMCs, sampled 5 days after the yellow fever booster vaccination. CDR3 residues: CASSTGQGPETQYF. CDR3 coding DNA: TGTGCCAGCTCAACAGGACAGGGGCCGGAGACCCAGTACTTC.